A selection of T cell receptor beta chains follows, all from one sample in a study of T cell changes during pregnancy in multiple sclerosis. Generated by immunoSEQ multiplex PCR, the TCRdb table keeps only in-frame clones and is missing some. The table includes tens of thousands of clones, around 90% detected once. Sequences were derived from peripheral blood, sampled in the first trimester of pregnancy. These receptors were obtained from a female donor with multiple sclerosis, enrolled in a pregnancy study. The CDR3 runs from the conserved cysteine through the conserved F or W. A D gene is named only where the DNA matches it firmly. Clone size is stated in some rows and not others, as once, few, many or a class when expanded.

j_call,v_call,d_call,clone_size,cdr3_aa,cdr3_nt
TRBJ1-1,TRBV2,NA,NA,CATSTSAVPAEAFF,TGTGCCACCTCGACGAGCGCAGTCCCCGCTGAAGCTTTCTTT
TRBJ2-5,TRBV10-1,NA,NA,CARTDSAIETQYF,TGCGCCAGGACGGACAGTGCTATCGAGACCCAGTACTTC
TRBJ2-3,TRBV28,TRBD2,once,CASSSSGSWDTQYF,TGTGCCAGCAGTTCTAGCGGGAGTTGGGATACGCAGTATTTT
TRBJ2-2,TRBV6-4,NA,NA,CASSDSGLNTGELFF,TGTGCCAGCAGTGACTCGGGACTGAACACCGGGGAGCTGTTTTTT
TRBJ2-1,TRBV18,TRBD2,few,CASSPPGLAGGTYNEQFF,TGTGCCAGCTCACCTCCGGGACTAGCGGGAGGTACTTACAATGAGCAGTTCTTC
TRBJ1-4,TRBV6-1,NA,once,CASSEFSGGEKLFF,TGTGCCAGCAGTGAATTCTCCGGGGGTGAAAAACTGTTTTTT
TRBJ2-1,TRBV7-9,TRBD2,NA,CASSFGLADYNEQFF,TGTGCCAGCAGCTTCGGACTAGCGGATTACAATGAGCAGTTCTTC
TRBJ2-3,TRBV5-8,TRBD1,NA,CASSLAQGSADTQYF,TGTGCCAGCAGCTTGGCACAGGGGTCTGCAGATACGCAGTATTTT
TRBJ2-7,TRBV7-8,TRBD1,NA,CASSFGGQGARYEQYF,TGTGCCAGCAGCTTCGGAGGACAGGGGGCTAGGTACGAGCAGTACTTC
TRBJ2-2,TRBV10-2,TRBD1,NA,CASSGTGGTGELFF,TGCGCCAGCAGTGGGACAGGGGGCACCGGGGAGCTGTTTTTT
TRBJ2-3,TRBV10-3,NA,NA,CAISQGIGTDTQYF,TGTGCCATCAGTCAGGGTATTGGCACAGATACGCAGTATTTT
TRBJ2-3,TRBV5-6,TRBD2,NA,CASSLLAQSTDTQYF,TGTGCCAGCAGCTTACTAGCGCAAAGCACAGATACGCAGTATTTT
TRBJ2-2,TRBV11-3,TRBD1,NA,CASSTTAGTASTGELFF,TGTGCCAGCAGCACTACAGCCGGGACAGCTTCCACCGGGGAGCTGTTTTTT
TRBJ1-3,TRBV29-1,NA,NA,CSVEGWLSGNTIYF,TGCAGCGTTGAAGGATGGCTTTCTGGAAACACCATATATTTT
TRBJ2-1,TRBV13,TRBD2,NA,CASSVAKGGRGYEQFF,TGTGCCAGCAGCGTGGCTAAGGGCGGGAGGGGCTATGAGCAGTTCTTC
TRBJ2-1,TRBV7-8,NA,once,CASSLVSGKSDEQFF,TGTGCCAGCAGCTTAGTATCCGGGAAGAGCGATGAGCAGTTCTTC
TRBJ2-7,TRBV28,NA,NA,CASSLGQSYEQYF,TGTGCCAGCAGTTTAGGACAGTCCTACGAGCAGTACTTC
TRBJ2-2,TRBV2,NA,NA,CASSDPGELFF,TGTGCCAGCAGTGATCCAGGGGAGCTGTTTTTT
TRBJ2-3,TRBV18,TRBD1,few,CASSPGQVGTDTQYF,TGTGCCAGCTCACCGGGACAGGTTGGCACAGATACGCAGTATTTT
TRBJ2-3,TRBV2,TRBD2,NA,CASPGTSGERDTQYF,TGTGCCAGCCCAGGGACTAGCGGGGAAAGAGATACGCAGTATTTT
TRBJ2-7,TRBV4-1,TRBD2,NA,CASSHFAGTSRYEQYF,TGCGCCAGCAGCCATTTTGCCGGGACTAGCCGGTACGAGCAGTACTTC
TRBJ1-1,TRBV5-1,TRBD1,many,CASSWTGMNTEAFF,TGCGCCAGCAGCTGGACAGGTATGAACACTGAAGCTTTCTTT
TRBJ1-5,TRBV4-3,NA,NA,CASSQDRDNNQPQHF,TGCGCCAGCAGCCAAGACCGGGACAACAATCAGCCCCAGCATTTT
TRBJ2-7,TRBV6-5,TRBD1,NA,CASSYSTGNYEQYF,TGTGCCAGCAGTTACTCGACAGGGAACTACGAGCAGTACTTC
TRBJ2-3,TRBV6-1,NA,NA,CASKGLSTDTQYF,TGTGCCAGCAAAGGACTTAGCACAGATACGCAGTATTTT
TRBJ2-2,TRBV7-3,TRBD1,NA,CASSDTGVFDTGELFF,TGTGCCAGCAGCGATACAGGGGTTTTTGACACCGGGGAGCTGTTTTTT
TRBJ2-7,TRBV5-6,TRBD2,NA,CASSLGLGGRSGEQYF,TGTGCCAGCAGCTTGGGTTTGGGCGGGAGGTCGGGCGAGCAGTACTTC
TRBJ2-1,TRBV4-1,TRBD2,NA,CASSGRVAGGNEQFF,TGCGCCAGCAGCGGAAGGGTAGCGGGGGGCAATGAGCAGTTCTTC
TRBJ2-3,TRBV6-1,TRBD2,NA,CASSEPRPSGRRRLATTDTQYF,TGTGCCAGCAGTGAACCCCGCCCTAGCGGGAGGAGGCGACTGGCAACTACTGATACGCAGTATTTT
TRBJ2-1,TRBV5-4,TRBD1,NA,CASSWRQGNEQFF,TGTGCCAGCAGCTGGAGACAGGGCAATGAGCAGTTCTTC
TRBJ2-3,TRBV4-1,TRBD2,NA,CASSWTGTRTDTQYF,TGCGCCAGCAGCTGGACCGGGACTAGAACAGATACGCAGTATTTT
TRBJ1-2,TRBV7-9,NA,NA,CASSWTYYGYTF,TGTGCCAGCAGCTGGACTTACTATGGCTACACCTTC
TRBJ2-7,TRBV19,NA,NA,CASNEGGRYEQYF,TGTGCCAGTAATGAGGGAGGTCGGTACGAGCAGTACTTC
TRBJ2-5,TRBV18,NA,NA,CASSPGHNQETQYF,TGTGCCAGCTCACCTGGACACAACCAAGAGACCCAGTACTTC
TRBJ2-1,TRBV19,TRBD1,NA,CASSIGSGGVNEQFF,TGTGCCAGTAGTATCGGGTCAGGGGGCGTCAATGAGCAGTTCTTC
TRBJ2-7,TRBV30,TRBD1,NA,CAWSVLGDRGFEQYF,TGTGCCTGGAGTGTACTTGGGGACAGGGGCTTTGAGCAGTACTTC
TRBJ2-5,TRBV5-1,NA,NA,CASSLRTGQETQYF,TGCGCCAGCAGCCTTCGGACTGGACAAGAGACCCAGTACTTC
TRBJ2-4,TRBV27,NA,NA,CASSLGATAKNIQYF,TGTGCCAGCAGTTTAGGGGCAACAGCCAAAAACATTCAGTACTTC
TRBJ2-7,TRBV27,TRBD2,NA,CASREVRTSGYEQYF,TGTGCCAGCAGGGAAGTTAGGACTAGCGGGTACGAGCAGTACTTC
TRBJ1-2,TRBV2,NA,NA,CASSEGGDYGYTF,TGTGCCAGCAGTGAAGGGGGAGACTATGGCTACACCTTC
TRBJ2-2,TRBV25-1,TRBD1,NA,CASSDRTGAAGELFF,TGTGCCAGCAGCGACCGGACAGGGGCCGCCGGGGAGCTGTTTTTT
TRBJ2-7,TRBV9,TRBD2,NA,CASSVGLASYEQYF,TGTGCCAGCAGCGTGGGACTAGCGTCCTACGAGCAGTACTTC
TRBJ2-1,TRBV2,NA,NA,CASILHSGSYNEQFF,TGTGCCAGCATTCTACATAGCGGCTCCTACAATGAGCAGTTCTTC
TRBJ1-2,TRBV28,NA,NA,CASSLIGGENGGAYGYTF,TGTGCCAGCAGTTTAATCGGGGGGGAGAATGGGGGAGCCTATGGCTACACCTTC
TRBJ2-1,TRBV4-1,TRBD2,NA,CASSRIAGGVHVNEQFF,TGCGCCAGCAGCCGTATAGCGGGAGGGGTTCATGTCAATGAGCAGTTCTTC
TRBJ2-4,TRBV2,TRBD1,NA,CASRSAGQGDIQYF,TGTGCCAGCCGGTCTGCGGGACAGGGAGACATTCAGTACTTC
TRBJ1-1,TRBV2,TRBD1,few,CASRYRGDTEAFF,TGTGCCAGCAGATACAGGGGAGACACTGAAGCTTTCTTT
TRBJ2-5,TRBV10-1,NA,NA,CASSDPGQETQYF,TGCGCCAGCAGTGACCCCGGGCAAGAGACCCAGTACTTC
TRBJ2-7,TRBV19,NA,once,CASSTQLWREASISVEQYF,NA
TRBJ2-1,TRBV28,NA,NA,CASSLGSINEQFF,TGTGCCAGCAGTTTAGGGAGTATAAATGAGCAGTTCTTC
TRBJ2-2,TRBV6-5,NA,NA,CASSYSMGSGELFF,TGTGCCAGCAGTTATTCTATGGGGAGCGGGGAGCTGTTTTTT
TRBJ2-2,TRBV5-4,NA,NA,CASSFNGELFF,TGTGCCAGCAGCTTCAACGGGGAGCTGTTTTTT
TRBJ2-2,TRBV5-4,NA,NA,CASEGVNTGELFF,TGTGCCAGCGAAGGGGTGAACACCGGGGAGCTGTTTTTT
TRBJ2-6,TRBV6-4,NA,NA,CASSGSGDSGANVLTF,TGTGCCAGCAGTGGCTCCGGGGACTCTGGGGCCAACGTCCTGACTTTC